This T cell receptor beta chain originates from a study of blood T cell repertoires in COVID-19. Overall study: Samples representing acute and convalescent COVID-19 were sourced from the United States, Italy and Spain. Sources were T cells, B-cell-depleted T cells, or PBMCs; the material itself was cDNA or gDNA.

CDR3 length equals 15 residues. V was clipped by 8 bases and J by 1 base; unmatched bases: 8. Germline assignment: CDR1 SGHNT and CDR2 YYREEE (reference sequence). Per the authors' pipeline: For nucleated cells, counts were estimated from reference gene primer amplification. The assay was immunoSEQ multiplex PCR, and TCRdb's table has in-frame clones only and misses some. V, J and clone size are taken as reported in that table, and D and trimming were inferred from the DNA itself. The repertoire includes about 300,000 clones, about 82% of them detected once, and 1.5% to 2% sits in the top ten. This chain uses TRBV5-4 with TRBJ2-2; 7 bases map to TRBD1. The sequence was obtained from a woman in her 50s with acute or convalescent COVID-19. Sequencing was carried out using peripheral blood. In DNA form, the CDR3 reads TGTGCCAGTAGACCAGGGGGTGTGAACACCGGGGAGCTGTTTTTT. Amino acids: CASRPGGVNTGELFF.